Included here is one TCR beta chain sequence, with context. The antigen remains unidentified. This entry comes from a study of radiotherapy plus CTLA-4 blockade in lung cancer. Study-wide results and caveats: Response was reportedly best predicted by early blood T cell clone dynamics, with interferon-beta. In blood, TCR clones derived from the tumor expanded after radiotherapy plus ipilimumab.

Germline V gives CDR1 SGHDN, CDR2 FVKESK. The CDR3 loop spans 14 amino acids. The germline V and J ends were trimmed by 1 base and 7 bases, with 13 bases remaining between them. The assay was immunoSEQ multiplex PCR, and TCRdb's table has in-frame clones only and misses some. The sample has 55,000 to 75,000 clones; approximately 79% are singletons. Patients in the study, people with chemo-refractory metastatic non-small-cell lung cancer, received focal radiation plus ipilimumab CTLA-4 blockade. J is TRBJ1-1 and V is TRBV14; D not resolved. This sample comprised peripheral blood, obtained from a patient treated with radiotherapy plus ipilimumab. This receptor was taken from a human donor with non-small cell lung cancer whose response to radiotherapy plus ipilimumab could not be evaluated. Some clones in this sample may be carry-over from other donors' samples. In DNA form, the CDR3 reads TGTGCCAGCAGCCAAGGTTCGTCCGTAGATGAAGCTTTCTTT. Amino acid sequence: CASSQGSSVDEAFF.